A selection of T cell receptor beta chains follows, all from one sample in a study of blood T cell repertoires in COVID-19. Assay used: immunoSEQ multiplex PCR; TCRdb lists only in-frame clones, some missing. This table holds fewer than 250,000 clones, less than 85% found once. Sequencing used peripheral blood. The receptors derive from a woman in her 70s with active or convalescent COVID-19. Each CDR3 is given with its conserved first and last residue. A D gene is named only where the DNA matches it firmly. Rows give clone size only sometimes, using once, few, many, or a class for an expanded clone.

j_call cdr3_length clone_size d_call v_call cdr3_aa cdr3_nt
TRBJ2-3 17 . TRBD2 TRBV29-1 CSVVGTSGRASTDTQYF TGCAGCGTTGTAGGGACTAGCGGGAGGGCTAGCACAGATACGCAGTATTTT
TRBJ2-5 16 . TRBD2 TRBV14 CASSPSFSGGLETQYF TGTGCCAGCAGCCCGAGTTTCTCGGGGGGGCTAGAGACCCAGTACTTC
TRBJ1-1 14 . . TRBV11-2 CASRLIGQNTEAFF TGTGCCAGCAGGTTAATAGGACAGAACACTGAAGCTTTCTTT
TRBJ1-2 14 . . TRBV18 CASSPQGGNYGYTF TGTGCCAGCTCACCACAGGGGGGGAACTATGGCTACACCTTC
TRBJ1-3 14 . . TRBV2 CASSDQVTGNTIYF TGTGCCAGCAGTGACCAGGTTACTGGAAACACCATATATTTT
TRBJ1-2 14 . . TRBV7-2 CASSLDAGDYGYTF TGTGCCAGCAGCTTAGATGCCGGGGACTATGGCTACACCTTC
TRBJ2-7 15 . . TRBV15 CATSSLRGDSYEQYF TGTGCCACCAGCAGTCTCAGGGGGGACAGCTACGAGCAGTACTTC
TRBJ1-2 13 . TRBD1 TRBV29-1 CSVAGGRGEGYTF TGCAGCGTTGCCGGAGGCAGGGGGGAAGGCTACACCTTC
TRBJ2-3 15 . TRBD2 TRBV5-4 CASSLGLAGTDTQYF TGTGCCAGCAGCTTGGGACTAGCGGGAACAGATACGCAGTATTTT
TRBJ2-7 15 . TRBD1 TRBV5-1 CASSLDGQATYEQYF TGCGCCAGCAGCTTGGACGGACAGGCGACCTACGAGCAGTACTTC
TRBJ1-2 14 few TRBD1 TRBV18 CASSLSGTGAGYTF TGTGCCAGCTCACTCTCCGGGACAGGGGCTGGCTACACCTTC
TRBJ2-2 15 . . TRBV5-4 CASSLEGRGTGELFF TGTGCCAGCAGCTTGGAGGGGCGCGGCACCGGGGAGCTGTTTTTT
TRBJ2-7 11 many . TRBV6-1 CASSEGGGQYF TGTGCCAGCAGTGAGGGAGGGGGGCAGTACTTC
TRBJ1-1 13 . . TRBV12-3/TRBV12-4 CASSRQMNTEAFF TGTGCCAGCAGCCGACAGATGAACACTGAAGCTTTCTTT
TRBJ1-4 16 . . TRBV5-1 CASSNSGRTTNEKLFF TGCGCCAGCAGCAATTCGGGTCGAACGACTAATGAAAAACTGTTTTTT
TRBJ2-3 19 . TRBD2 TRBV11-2 CASSLNPPGLAGGRDTQYF TGTGCCAGCAGCTTAAATCCGCCCGGGCTAGCGGGGGGTCGAGATACGCAGTATTTT
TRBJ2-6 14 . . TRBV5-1 CASRQALGANVLTF TGCGCCAGCAGACAGGCCTTGGGGGCCAACGTCCTGACTTTC
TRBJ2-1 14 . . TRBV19 CASSMQGRYNEQFF TGTGCCAGTAGTATGCAGGGCCGCTACAATGAGCAGTTCTTC
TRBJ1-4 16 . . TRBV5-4 CASSSRGGGPNEKLFF TGTGCCAGCAGCTCCCGGGGCGGAGGGCCTAATGAAAAACTGTTTTTT
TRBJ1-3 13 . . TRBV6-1 CASSEIGGNTIYF TGTGCCAGCAGTGAAATCGGGGGAAACACCATATATTTT
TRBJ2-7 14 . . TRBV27 CASSLLPSHYEQYF TGTGCCAGCAGTTTATTGCCTAGTCATTACGAGCAGTACTTC
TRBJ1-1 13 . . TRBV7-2 CASSSLGGTEAFF TGTGCCAGCAGCTCTTTGGGGGGCACTGAAGCTTTCTTT
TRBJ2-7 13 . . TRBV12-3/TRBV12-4 CASSLFRVDEQYF TGTGCCAGCAGTTTATTTCGGGTCGACGAGCAGTACTTC
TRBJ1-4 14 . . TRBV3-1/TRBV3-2 CASSLQGGGEKLFF TGTGCCAGCAGCCTACAGGGAGGGGGGGAAAAACTGTTTTTT
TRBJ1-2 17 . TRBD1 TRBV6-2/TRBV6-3 CASSPRAGGLANYGYTF TGTGCCAGCAGCCCTCGGGCAGGGGGCTTAGCTAACTATGGCTACACCTTC
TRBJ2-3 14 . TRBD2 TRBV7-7 CASSSGLFSDTQYF TGTGCTAGCAGCTCGGGACTATTTAGTGATACGCAGTATTTT
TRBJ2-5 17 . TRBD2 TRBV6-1 CASSARLAGATGETQYF TGTGCCAGCAGTGCCAGACTAGCGGGGGCAACGGGAGAGACCCAGTACTTC
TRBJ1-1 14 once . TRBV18 CASSPGEMGTEAFF TGTGCCAGCTCACCAGGAGAAATGGGCACTGAAGCTTTCTTT
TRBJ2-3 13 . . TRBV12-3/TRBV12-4 CASLWRGTDTQYF TGTGCCAGCCTATGGCGGGGCACAGATACGCAGTATTTT
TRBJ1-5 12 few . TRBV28 CASSPPRGPQHF TGTGCCAGCAGTCCCCCCCGGGGGCCCCAGCATTTT
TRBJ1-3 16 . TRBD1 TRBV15 CATSRPRGIEGNTIYF TGTGCCACCAGCAGACCCAGGGGGATCGAGGGAAACACCATATATTTT
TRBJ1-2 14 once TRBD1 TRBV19 CASKSQGAPYGYTF TGTGCCAGTAAATCCCAGGGGGCACCGTATGGCTACACCTTC
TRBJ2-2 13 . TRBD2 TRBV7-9 CASTIAGARELFF TGTGCCAGCACCATAGCGGGAGCCCGGGAGCTGTTTTTT
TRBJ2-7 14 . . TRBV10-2 CASSSGQRRGEQYF TGCGCCAGCAGTAGCGGGCAAAGGAGAGGCGAGCAGTACTTC
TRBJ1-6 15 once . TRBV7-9 CASSLEGGGTSPLHF TGTGCCAGCAGCTTAGAAGGGGGTGGGACATCACCCCTCCACTTT
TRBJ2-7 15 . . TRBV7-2 CASSYGGAGSYEQYF TGTGCCAGCAGCTATGGGGGGGCAGGGTCCTACGAGCAGTACTTC
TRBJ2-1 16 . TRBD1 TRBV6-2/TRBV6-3 CASSASDRGGYGEQFF TGTGCCAGCAGTGCCTCAGACAGGGGCGGTTACGGTGAGCAGTTCTTC
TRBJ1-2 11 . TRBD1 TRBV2 CAGQGGYGYTF TGTGCCGGACAGGGGGGCTATGGCTACACCTTC
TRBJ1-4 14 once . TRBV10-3 CAISGGPTNEKLFF TGTGCCATCAGTGGCGGCCCAACTAATGAAAAACTGTTTTTT
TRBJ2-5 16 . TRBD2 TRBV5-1 CASRSGTLAGGETQYF TGCGCCAGCAGATCCGGGACCCTCGCCGGGGGGGAGACCCAGTACTTC
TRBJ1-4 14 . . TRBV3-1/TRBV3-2 CASSQGRVGEQLFF TGTGCCAGCAGCCAAGGGAGGGTGGGAGAACAACTGTTTTTT
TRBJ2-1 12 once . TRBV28 CAITGSYNEQFF TGTGCCATTACTGGTTCCTACAATGAGCAGTTCTTC
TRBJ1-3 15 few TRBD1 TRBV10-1 CASSVGTGSGNTIYF TGCGCCAGCAGTGTTGGGACAGGGTCCGGAAACACCATATATTTT
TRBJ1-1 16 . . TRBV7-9 CASSPKGVGWDTEAFF TGTGCCAGCAGCCCTAAAGGGGTAGGGTGGGACACTGAAGCTTTCTTT
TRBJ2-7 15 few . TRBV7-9 CASSLDGALDYEQYF TGTGCCAGCAGCTTAGATGGGGCCCTCGACTACGAGCAGTACTTC
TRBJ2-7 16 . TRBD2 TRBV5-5 CASSSRLAGGPYEQYF TGTGCCAGCAGCTCTCGACTAGCGGGAGGCCCCTACGAGCAGTACTTC
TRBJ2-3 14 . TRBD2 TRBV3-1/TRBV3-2 CASSQGLAGAGQYF TGTGCCAGCAGCCAAGGACTAGCGGGGGCCGGACAGTATTTT
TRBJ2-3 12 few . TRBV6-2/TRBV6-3 CASSTRGDTQYF TGTGCCAGCAGTACAAGAGGAGATACGCAGTATTTT
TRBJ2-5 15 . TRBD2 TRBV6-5 CASSYNGRRSETQYF TGTGCCAGCAGTTACAACGGGAGGCGATCAGAGACCCAGTACTTC
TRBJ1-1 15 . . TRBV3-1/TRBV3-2 CASSLEGGRVTEAFF TGTGCCAGCAGCCTCGAGGGGGGGCGAGTCACTGAAGCTTTCTTT
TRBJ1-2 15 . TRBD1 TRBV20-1 CSASPTDRAVYGYTF TGCAGTGCTAGTCCCACGGACAGGGCGGTCTATGGCTACACCTTC
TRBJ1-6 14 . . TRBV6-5 CASSRQALGLALHF TGTGCCAGCAGCAGACAGGCCCTGGGGCTGGCCCTCCACTTT
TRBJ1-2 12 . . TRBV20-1 CSASGGNYGYTF TGCAGTGCTAGTGGCGGGAACTATGGCTACACCTTC
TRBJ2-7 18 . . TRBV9 CASSAGGGQGILGYEQYF TGTGCCAGCAGCGCGGGAGGGGGACAGGGTATATTGGGCTACGAGCAGTACTTC
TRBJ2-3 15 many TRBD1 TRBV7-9 CASSSSGQGTDTQYF TGTGCCAGCAGCTCGTCGGGACAGGGCACAGATACGCAGTATTTT
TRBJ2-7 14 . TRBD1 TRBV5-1 CASSPAGQGYEQYF TGCGCCAGCAGCCCCGCGGGACAGGGCTACGAGCAGTACTTC
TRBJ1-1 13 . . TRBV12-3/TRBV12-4 CASSPWRDTEAFF TGTGCCAGCAGTCCCTGGAGGGACACTGAAGCTTTCTTT
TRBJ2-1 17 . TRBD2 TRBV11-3 CASSGTSGRDSYNEQFF TGTGCCAGCAGCGGGACTAGCGGGAGAGACTCCTACAATGAGCAGTTCTTC
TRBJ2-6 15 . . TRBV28 CASSRRGARANVLTF TGTGCCAGCAGCCGCCGGGGTGCCCGGGCCAACGTCCTGACTTTC
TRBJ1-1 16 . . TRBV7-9 CASSSKTGGENTEAFF TGTGCCAGCAGCTCCAAGACCGGGGGGGAAAACACTGAAGCTTTCTTT